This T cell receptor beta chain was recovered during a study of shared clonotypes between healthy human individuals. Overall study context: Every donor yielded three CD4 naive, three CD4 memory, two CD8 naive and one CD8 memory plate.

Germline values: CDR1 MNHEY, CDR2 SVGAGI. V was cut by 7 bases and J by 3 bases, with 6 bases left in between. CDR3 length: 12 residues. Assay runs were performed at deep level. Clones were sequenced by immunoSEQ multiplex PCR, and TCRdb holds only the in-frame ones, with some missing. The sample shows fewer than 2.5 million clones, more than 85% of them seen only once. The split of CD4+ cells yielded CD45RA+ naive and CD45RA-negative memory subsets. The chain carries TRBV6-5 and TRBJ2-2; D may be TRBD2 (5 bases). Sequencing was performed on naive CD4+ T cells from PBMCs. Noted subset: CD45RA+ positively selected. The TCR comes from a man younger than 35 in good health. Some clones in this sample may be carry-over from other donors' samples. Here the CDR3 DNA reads TGTGCCAGCACTAGCCACACCGGGGAGCTGTTTTTT. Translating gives CASTSHTGELFF.